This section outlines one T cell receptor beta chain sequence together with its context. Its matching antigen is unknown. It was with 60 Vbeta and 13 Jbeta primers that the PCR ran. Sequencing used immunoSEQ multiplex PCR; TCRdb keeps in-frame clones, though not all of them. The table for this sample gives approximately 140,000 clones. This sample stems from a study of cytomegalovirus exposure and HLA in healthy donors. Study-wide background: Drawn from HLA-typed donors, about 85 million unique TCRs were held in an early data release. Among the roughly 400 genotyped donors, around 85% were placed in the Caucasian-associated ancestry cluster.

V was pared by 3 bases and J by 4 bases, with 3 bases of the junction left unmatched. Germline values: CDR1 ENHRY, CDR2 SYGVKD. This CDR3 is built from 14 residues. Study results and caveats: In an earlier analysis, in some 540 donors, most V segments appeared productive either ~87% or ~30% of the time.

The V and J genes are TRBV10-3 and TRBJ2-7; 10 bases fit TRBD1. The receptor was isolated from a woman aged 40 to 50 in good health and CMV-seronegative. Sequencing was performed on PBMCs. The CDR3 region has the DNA TGTGCCATCAGTGATCCGGACAGGGGGTACGAGCAGTACGTC. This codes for CAISDPDRGYEQYV.